This TCR beta chain is drawn from a study of blood T cell repertoires in COVID-19. As for the study in general: The analysed material was cDNA or gDNA that came from T cells, B-cell-depleted T cells, or PBMCs.

The CDR3 length is 12 residues. V was clipped by 8 bases and J by 0 bases, with 6 bases between them. CDR1 and CDR2 (germline): SGHNT, YENEEA. Sequenced by immunoSEQ multiplex PCR; TCRdb stores in-frame clones only, minus some. The sample yields some 270,000 clones, roughly 89% seen once. A Seattle source enrolled patients during active infection and followed them longitudinally. This rearrangement joins TRBV11-3 to TRBJ2-3; no reliable D call. The source material was peripheral blood. The receptor comes from a woman in her sixties or seventies with COVID-19, enrolled during active disease. The CDR3 DNA follows: TGTGCCAGCTCGGAGAGCACAGATACGCAGTATTTT. As protein: CASSESTDTQYF.